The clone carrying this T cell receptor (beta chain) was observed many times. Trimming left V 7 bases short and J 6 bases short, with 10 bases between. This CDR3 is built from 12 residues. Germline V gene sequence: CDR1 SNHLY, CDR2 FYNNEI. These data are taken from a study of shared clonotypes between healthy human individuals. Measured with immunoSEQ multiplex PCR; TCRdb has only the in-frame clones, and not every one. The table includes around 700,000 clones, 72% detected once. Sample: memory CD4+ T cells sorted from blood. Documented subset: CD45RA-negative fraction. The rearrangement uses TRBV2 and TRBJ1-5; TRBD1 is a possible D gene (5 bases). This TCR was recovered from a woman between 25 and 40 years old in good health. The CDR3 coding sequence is TGTGCCAGCAACCGGGGGATTCAGCCCCAGCATTTT. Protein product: CASNRGIQPQHF.